This T cell receptor (beta chain) was obtained from a study of blood T cell repertoires in COVID-19. Study-wide background: Specimens from acute and convalescent COVID-19 originated in the United States, Italy and Spain. Sources were T cells, B-cell-depleted T cells, or PBMCs; the material itself was cDNA or gDNA.

Original methodology: Reference gene primers were amplified, and this amplification served to estimate nucleated cell counts. Sequencing was performed with immunoSEQ multiplex PCR; in TCRdb, only in-frame clones are kept and a portion is missing. That table gives V, J and clone size, and the DNA gave D and trimming. Here the sample spans 100,000 or so clones, around four fifths being singletons. V was pared by 6 bases and J by 7 bases, with 8 bases of the junction left unmatched. The CDR3 has 13 amino acids. Germline CDR1 reads MDHEN; CDR2 reads SYDVKM. J is TRBJ2-5 and V is TRBV28; 7 nucleotides match TRBD1. Sequenced input: peripheral blood. The sequence was collected from a middle-aged man with active or convalescent COVID-19. CDR3: CASRARQGGTQYF. In DNA form, the CDR3 reads TGTGCCAGCAGAGCTCGACAGGGTGGGACCCAGTACTTC.